These 22 T cell receptor beta chains were sequenced from one sample in a study of cytomegalovirus exposure and HLA in healthy donors. Sequencing used immunoSEQ multiplex PCR; TCRdb keeps in-frame clones, though not all of them. This table holds some 240,000 clones, around 86% found once. Material: PBMCs. The receptors were sampled from a woman between 18 and 30 years old in good health and CMV-seropositive.

This chain uses TRBV4-1 with TRBJ1-4; no clear D gene. This CDR3 is built from 15 residues. Trimming pared 4 bases from V and 8 bases from J, leaving 17 bases between. The germline V gene encodes CDR1 MGHRA and CDR2 YSYEKL. This CDR3 is CASSLSRRMREKLFF. The CDR3 bases are TGCGCCAGCAGCCTATCACGGAGGATGCGGGAAAAACTGTTTTTT.

This rearrangement joins TRBV27 to TRBJ1-4, with 7 bases that match TRBD1. This CDR3 region has 13 residues. CDR1 and CDR2 (germline): MNHEY, SMNVEV (reference sequence). V was clipped by 3 bases and J by 8 bases; unmatched bases: 3. In nucleotides, the CDR3 is TGTGCCAGCAGTTTGACAGGGCCCGAAAAACTGTTTTTT. Translated, it gives CASSLTGPEKLFF. Using reference TRBV27 and TRBJ1-4 for the parts outside the CDR3, the full variable domain is EAQVTQNPRYLITVTGKKLTVTCSQNMNHEYMSWYRQDPGLGLRQIYYSMNVEVTDKGDVPEGYKVSRKEKRNFPLILESPSPNQTSLYFCASSLTGPEKLFFGSGTQLSVL.

The chain is built from TRBV28 and TRBJ1-3, with D tentatively TRBD1 (6 bases). The CDR3 has 14 amino acids. Deletions cut 7 bases from V and 0 bases from J, with 10 bases between. Looked up from germline, CDR1 is MDHEN and CDR2 is SYDVKM. The CDR3 spells CASTRTDSGNTIYF. The CDR3 DNA reads TGTGCCAGCACAAGGACAGACTCTGGAAACACCATATATTTT.

This chain links TRBV6-1 with TRBJ1-5, with D possibly being TRBD1 (6 bases). Trimming took 1 base from V and 6 from J, leaving 13 bases between them. Germline CDR1 and CDR2: MNHNS and SASEGT. There are 15 residues in the CDR3. The DNA of the CDR3 is TGTGCCAGCAGTGAAGGGGCAGGGGTGCGTCAGCCCCAGCATTTT. It translates to CASSEGAGVRQPQHF.

This chain joins TRBV7-3 and TRBJ2-1; TRBD1 matches 12 bases. Germline CDR1 is SGHTA and CDR2 is FQGTGA. V was clipped by 8 bases and J by 9 bases; unmatched bases: 14. CDR3 length: 16 residues. The CDR3 DNA is TGTGCCAGCGGCCAGCCGGGACAGGGGGCGCCGGGTGAGCAGTTCTTC. This encodes CASGQPGQGAPGEQFF.

This sequence joins TRBV5-6 and TRBJ1-1; 9 bases line up with TRBD1. The CDR3 consists of 16 residues. CDR1 and CDR2 (germline): SGHDT, YYEEEE. Trimming removed 3 bases from V and 0 bases from J; junction bases left unmatched: 6. Here the CDR3 reads CASSYRTGAVNTEAFF. The CDR3 DNA follows: TGTGCCAGCAGCTACAGGACAGGGGCGGTGAACACTGAAGCTTTCTTT.

The chain combines TRBV5-1 with TRBJ2-7, with 7 bases lining up with TRBD1. CDR3 size: 15 residues. The V gene's germline CDR1 is SGHRS and CDR2 YFSETQ. V dropped 0 bases and J dropped 6; count of bases not matched to a gene: 9. DNA for the CDR3: TGCGCCAGCAGCTTGGGATCAGGGGGATCGGGCGAGCAGTACTTC. Amino acids: CASSLGSGGSGEQYF. The variable domain in full, with the rest retrieved from reference TRBV5-1 and TRBJ2-7, is KAGVTQTPRYLIKTRGQQVTLSCSPISGHRSVSWYQQTPGQGLQFLFEYFSETQRNKGNFPGRFSGRQFSNSRSEMNVSTLELGDSALYLCASSLGSGGSGEQYFGPGTRLTVT.

The V call is TRBV27, the J call TRBJ2-1; 9 nucleotides agree with TRBD2. Per germline, CDR1 MNHEY and CDR2 SMNVEV (reference sequence). Trimming removed 5 bases from V and 7 bases from J; junction bases left unmatched: 12. This CDR3 contains 16 residues. The CDR3 loop reads CASSPLRGRVMNEQFF. The CDR3 nucleotides read TGTGCCAGCAGTCCCCTCCGCGGGAGGGTTATGAATGAGCAGTTCTTC.

V and J are TRBV5-4 and TRBJ2-7; TRBD2 matches 10 bases. V was pared by 4 bases and J by 2 bases, with 3 bases of the junction left unmatched. This CDR3 comprises 14 residues. Germline-derived CDR1 and CDR2 are SGHNT and YYREEE (reference sequence). The CDR3 DNA sequence: TGTGCCAGCAGCCTGGGACTAGCGACCTACGAGCAGTACTTC. Its protein is CASSLGLATYEQYF.

This clone was seen once. The chain uses TRBV28 and TRBJ2-2; D gene unclear. The CDR3 extends over 12 amino acids. The V gene's germline CDR1 is MDHEN and CDR2 SYDVKM. Trimming shortened V by 5 bases and J by 2 bases, and 3 bases separated the two germline ends. CDR3 residues: CASSQNTGELFF. The CDR3 nucleotides read TGTGCCAGCAGTCAAAACACCGGGGAGCTGTTTTTT.

V gene TRBV5-6 combines with J gene TRBJ2-7; D is possibly TRBD1 (5 bases). This CDR3 is 12 amino acids long. The V end lost 3 bases, the J end lost 4 bases, and 8 bases lay between the germline ends. Germline V lookup: CDR1 SGHDT, CDR2 YYEEEE. For the CDR3, the DNA is TGTGCCAGCAGCTCCCAGGGTTACGAGCAGTACTTC. Amino acids: CASSSQGYEQYF.

V and J are TRBV5-1 and TRBJ2-3; TRBD2 matches at 11 bases. The CDR3 is 17 residues long. The V and J ends lost 4 bases and 2 bases, in that order; junction bases with no gene match: 9. From germline, CDR1 is SGHRS and CDR2 YFSETQ. Written as DNA, the CDR3 is TGCGCCAGCAGCAGAACGGGACTAGCGGACTACACAGATACGCAGTATTTT. Translating it yields CASSRTGLADYTDTQYF.

This sequence joins TRBV28 and TRBJ2-3; 10 nucleotides align to TRBD1. Germline-derived CDR1 and CDR2 are MDHEN and SYDVKM. The V and J ends lost 3 bases and 4 bases, in that order; junction bases with no gene match: 4. This CDR3 spans 15 amino acids. CDR3 nucleotide sequence: TGTGCCAGCAGTTTTAGGGGGACAGGGGCAGATACGCAGTATTTT. This codes for CASSFRGTGADTQYF.

This rearrangement joins TRBV7-3 to TRBJ2-1; 11 bases are a match to TRBD2. Germline V gene lookup returns CDR1 SGHTA and CDR2 FQGTGA. Trimming cost V 5 bases and J 2 bases; bases outside gene matches: 2. The CDR3 sequence is 15 residues long. CDR3: CASSQLAGAYNEQFF. The CDR3 DNA is TGTGCCAGCAGCCAACTAGCGGGGGCCTACAATGAGCAGTTCTTC.

This clone was counted only a few times. This chain connects TRBV30 to TRBJ1-2; D might be TRBD1 (5 bases). V was pared by 1 base and J by 2 bases, with 11 bases between. Germline assignment: CDR1 GTSNPN and CDR2 SVGIG (reference sequence). The CDR3 contains 14 residues. CDR3 DNA sequence: TGTGCCTGGAGTGACAGGTCCCGGAACTATGGCTACACCTTC. Protein product: CAWSDRSRNYGYTF.

J is TRBJ2-3 and V is TRBV5-1; TRBD2 matches at 9 bases. Unmatched junction bases numbered 5, after V lost 0 bases and J lost 6 bases. CDR3 length equals 15 residues. The germline V gene encodes CDR1 SGHRS and CDR2 YFSETQ. The CDR3 sequence is CASSLEASGIDTQYF. The CDR3 DNA reads as TGCGCCAGCAGCTTGGAGGCTAGCGGGATTGATACGCAGTATTTT.

The chain combines TRBV25-1 with TRBJ1-1, with D maybe TRBD1 (5 bases). Germline V gives CDR1 MGHDK, CDR2 SYGVNS. Between the trimmed V and J ends, which lost 4 bases and 5 bases, there was a span of 17 bases. CDR3 length: 15 residues. CDR3 residues: CASSGPGGLLTEAFF. DNA of the CDR3: TGTGCCAGCAGTGGCCCCGGGGGATTGTTGACTGAAGCTTTCTTT.

This clone has only a few counts. The chain combines TRBV2 with TRBJ1-1; D is ambiguous. The CDR3 is made up of 11 amino acids. The germline V gene has CDR1 SNHLY and CDR2 FYNNEI. V shed 10 bases and J shed 1 base, with 7 bases lying between them. DNA for the CDR3: TGTGCCACAGAGGGGAACACTGAAGCTTTCTTT. This encodes CATEGNTEAFF.

The genes are TRBV4-1 and TRBJ1-2; D call uncertain. The CDR3 spans 14 residues. With 6 bases removed from V and 7 bases from J, the gap between germline ends came to 18 bases. Germline CDR1 is MGHRA and CDR2 is YSYEKL. The CDR3 nucleotides are TGCGCCAGCAGGTCCCTCGGGAGTCCAGCTGGCTACACCTTC. It is translated as CASRSLGSPAGYTF.

V and J are TRBV5-6 and TRBJ1-1, with 9 bases aligning to TRBD1. Germline V gene data show CDR1 as SGHDT and CDR2 as YYEEEE. J lost 7 bases, V lost 1 base, and 5 bases had no gene match. This CDR3 is built from 14 residues. CDR3 sequence: CASSLPRTGDEAFF. CDR3 nucleotide sequence: TGTGCCAGCAGCTTGCCTAGGACAGGGGATGAAGCTTTCTTT.

The chain uses TRBV9 and TRBJ1-3; unclear D gene. The V and J ends lost 4 bases and 4 bases respectively, with 9 bases between them. The germline CDR1 and CDR2 sequences are SGDLS and YYNGEE. The length of the CDR3 is 13 residues. CDR3 nucleotides: TGTGCCAGCAGCTCTACAGCCGGAAACACCATATATTTT. It specifies CASSSTAGNTIYF. Full variable domain (rest looked up from reference TRBV9 and TRBJ1-3): DSGVTQTPKHLITATGQRVTLRCSPRSGDLSVYWYQQSLDQGLQFLIQYYNGEERAKGNILERFSAQQFPDLHSELNLSSLELGDSALYFCASSSTAGNTIYFGEGSWLTVV.

For this clone: At one of its ends the junction is not consistent with the germline gene, which may arise from a read error. The CDR3 DNA follows: TGTGCCAGCAGTTTCCGTCGGACTAGCGGGTACAATGTGCAGTTCTTC. This encodes CASSFRRTSGYNVQFF. The rearrangement joins TRBV27 to TRBJ2-1, with 11 bases identical to TRBD2. This CDR3 is built from 16 residues. Germline V gene lookup returns CDR1 MNHEY and CDR2 SMNVEV (reference sequence).